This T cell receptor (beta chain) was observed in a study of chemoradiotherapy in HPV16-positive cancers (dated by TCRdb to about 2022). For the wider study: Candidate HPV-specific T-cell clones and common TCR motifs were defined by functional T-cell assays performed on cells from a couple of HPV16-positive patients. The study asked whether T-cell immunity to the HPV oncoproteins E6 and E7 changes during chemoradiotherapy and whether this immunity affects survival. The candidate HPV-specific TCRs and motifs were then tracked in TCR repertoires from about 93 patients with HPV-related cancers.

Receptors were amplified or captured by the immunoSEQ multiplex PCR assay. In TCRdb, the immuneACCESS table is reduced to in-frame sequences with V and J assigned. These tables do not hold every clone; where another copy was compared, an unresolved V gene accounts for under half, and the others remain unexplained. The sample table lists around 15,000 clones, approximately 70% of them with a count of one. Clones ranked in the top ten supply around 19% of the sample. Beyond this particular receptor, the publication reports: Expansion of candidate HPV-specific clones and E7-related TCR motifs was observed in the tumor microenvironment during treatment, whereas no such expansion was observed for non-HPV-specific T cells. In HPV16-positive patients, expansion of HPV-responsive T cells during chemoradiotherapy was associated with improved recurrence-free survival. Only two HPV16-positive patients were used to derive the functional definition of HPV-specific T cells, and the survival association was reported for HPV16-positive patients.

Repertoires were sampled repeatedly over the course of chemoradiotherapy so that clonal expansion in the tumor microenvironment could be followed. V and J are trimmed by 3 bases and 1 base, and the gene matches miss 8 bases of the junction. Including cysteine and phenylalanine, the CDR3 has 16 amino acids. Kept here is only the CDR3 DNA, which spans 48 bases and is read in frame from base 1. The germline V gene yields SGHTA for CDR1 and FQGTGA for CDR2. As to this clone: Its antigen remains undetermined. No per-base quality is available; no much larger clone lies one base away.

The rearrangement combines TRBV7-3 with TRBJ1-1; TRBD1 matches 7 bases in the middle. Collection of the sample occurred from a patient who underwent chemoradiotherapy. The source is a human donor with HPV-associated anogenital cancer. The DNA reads TGTGCCAGCAGCTTCCACCAACGGACAGGGAACACTGAAGCTTTCTTT. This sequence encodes CASSFHQRTGNTEAFF.